The 6 T cell receptor beta chains below were found in one sample sequenced in a study of blood T cell repertoires in COVID-19. The assay was immunoSEQ multiplex PCR, and TCRdb's table has in-frame clones only and misses some. The data contain 210,000 or so clones, over 80% of them singletons. The sequenced material came from peripheral blood. Receptors were obtained from a man between 25 and 39 years old with COVID-19, enrolled during active disease.

The chain joins TRBV24-1 to TRBJ2-7; 7 nucleotides line up with TRBD1. The CDR3 extends over 15 amino acids. Germline V gene lookup returns CDR1 KGHDR and CDR2 SFDVKD. Trimming cost V 3 bases and J 2 bases; bases outside gene matches: 6. CDR3 in amino acids: CATSDKQGLAYEQYF. In DNA, the CDR3 is TGTGCCACCAGTGATAAACAGGGGCTCGCCTACGAGCAGTACTTC.

The chain couples TRBV27 to TRBJ2-3, with D possibly being TRBD1 (5 bases). The CDR3 sequence is 16 residues long. CDR1 MNHEY and CDR2 SMNVEV come from the germline V gene (reference sequence). The V end was cut by 6 bases, the J end by 3 bases, with 19 bases between. The CDR3 DNA sequence: TGTGCCAGCAGCCAATTTTGGGGCCTGCAAACAGATACGCAGTATTTT. Encoded protein: CASSQFWGLQTDTQYF.

The rearrangement uses TRBV7-2 and TRBJ2-1; D might be TRBD2 (5 bases). This CDR3 region has 12 residues. V gave up 6 bases and J gave up 6 bases, with 9 bases separating them. Germline-derived CDR1 and CDR2 are SGHTA and FQGNSA. The CDR3 DNA follows: TGTGCCAGCAGACCAGCGGCCAATGAGCAGTTCTTC. It is translated as CASRPAANEQFF.

V usage is TRBV9 and J usage is TRBJ1-1, with a tentative D call TRBD1 (5 bases). The germline CDR1 and CDR2 sequences are SGDLS and YYNGEE. The CDR3 contains 14 residues. Deletions cut 3 bases from V and 4 bases from J, with 13 bases between. In DNA form, the CDR3 reads TGTGCCAGCAGCGAATCCGGGGGATCCACTGAAGCTTTCTTT. Translating it yields CASSESGGSTEAFF.

The V and J genes are TRBV27 and TRBJ2-1; 11 bases line up with TRBD1. Per germline, CDR1 MNHEY and CDR2 SMNVEV (reference sequence). The ends lost 5 bases at V and 4 bases at J; junction bases unmatched: 10. The CDR3 is 17 amino acids. The CDR3 protein is CASSIRTGGTLYNEQFF. The CDR3 DNA is TGTGCCAGCAGTATCCGGACAGGGGGCACGCTGTACAATGAGCAGTTCTTC.

This clone occurred a few times. This chain uses TRBV7-8 with TRBJ1-5; D not certain. CDR3 length: 16 residues. CDR1 is SGHVS and CDR2 is FQNEAQ in the germline V gene. V shed 4 bases and J shed 0 bases, with 13 bases lying between them. The CDR3 is CASSSVEASSNQPQHF. The CDR3 DNA sequence: TGTGCCAGCAGCTCGGTTGAGGCATCTAGCAATCAGCCCCAGCATTTT.